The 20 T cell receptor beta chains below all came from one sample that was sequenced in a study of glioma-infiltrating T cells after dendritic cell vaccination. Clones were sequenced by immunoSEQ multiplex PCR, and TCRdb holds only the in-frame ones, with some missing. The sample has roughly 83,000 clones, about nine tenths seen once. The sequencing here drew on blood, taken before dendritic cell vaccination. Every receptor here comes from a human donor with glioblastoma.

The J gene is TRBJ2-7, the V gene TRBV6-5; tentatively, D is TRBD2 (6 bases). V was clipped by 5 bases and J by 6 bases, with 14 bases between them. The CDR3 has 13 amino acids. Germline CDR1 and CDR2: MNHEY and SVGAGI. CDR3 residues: CASSGHGSPEQYF. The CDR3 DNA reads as TGTGCCAGCAGTGGCCACGGGAGTCCCGAGCAGTACTTC.

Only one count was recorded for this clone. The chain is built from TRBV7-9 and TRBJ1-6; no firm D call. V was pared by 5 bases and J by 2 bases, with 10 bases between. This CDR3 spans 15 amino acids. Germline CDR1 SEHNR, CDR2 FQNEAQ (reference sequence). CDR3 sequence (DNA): TGTGCCAGCAGCCCCCCCGTAGCCTATAATTCACCCCTCCACTTT. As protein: CASSPPVAYNSPLHF.

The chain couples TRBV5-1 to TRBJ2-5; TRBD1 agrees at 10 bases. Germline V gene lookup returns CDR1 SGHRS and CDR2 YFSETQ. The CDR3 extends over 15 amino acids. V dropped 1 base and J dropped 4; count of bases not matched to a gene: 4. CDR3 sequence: CASSLWTGGTETQYF. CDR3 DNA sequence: TGCGCCAGCAGCTTGTGGACAGGGGGTACAGAGACCCAGTACTTC.

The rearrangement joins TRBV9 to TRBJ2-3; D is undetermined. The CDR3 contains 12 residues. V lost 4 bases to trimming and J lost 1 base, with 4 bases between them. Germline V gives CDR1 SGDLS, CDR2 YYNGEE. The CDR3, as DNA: TGTGCCAGCAGCCCTCGCACAGATACGCAGTATTTT. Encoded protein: CASSPRTDTQYF.

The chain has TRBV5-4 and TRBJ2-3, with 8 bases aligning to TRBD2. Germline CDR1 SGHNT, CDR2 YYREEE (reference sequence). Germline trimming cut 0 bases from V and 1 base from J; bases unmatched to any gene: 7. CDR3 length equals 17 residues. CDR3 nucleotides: TGTGCCAGCAGCTTGGCCGCACCGGGGGGGGGCACAGATACGCAGTATTTT. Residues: CASSLAAPGGGTDTQYF.

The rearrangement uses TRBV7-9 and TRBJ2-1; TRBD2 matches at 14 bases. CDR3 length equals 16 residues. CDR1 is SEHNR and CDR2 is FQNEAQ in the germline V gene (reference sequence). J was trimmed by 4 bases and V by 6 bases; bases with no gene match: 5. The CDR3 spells CASRGLAGVSYNEQFF. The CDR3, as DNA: TGTGCCAGCAGGGGACTAGCGGGAGTGTCATACAATGAGCAGTTCTTC.

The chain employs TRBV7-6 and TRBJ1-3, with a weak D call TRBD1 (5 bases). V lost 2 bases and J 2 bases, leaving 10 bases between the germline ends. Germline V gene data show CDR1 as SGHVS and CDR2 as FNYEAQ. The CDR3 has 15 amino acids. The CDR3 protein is CASSLKGAPGNTIYF. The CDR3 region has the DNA TGTGCCAGCAGCTTAAAAGGGGCCCCTGGAAACACCATATATTTT. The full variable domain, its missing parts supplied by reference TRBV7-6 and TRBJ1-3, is GAGVSQSPRYKVTKRGQDVALRCDPISGHVSLYWYRQALGQGPEFLTYFNYEAQQDKSGLPNDRFSAERPEGSISTLTIQRTEQRDSAMYRCASSLKGAPGNTIYFGEGSWLTVV.

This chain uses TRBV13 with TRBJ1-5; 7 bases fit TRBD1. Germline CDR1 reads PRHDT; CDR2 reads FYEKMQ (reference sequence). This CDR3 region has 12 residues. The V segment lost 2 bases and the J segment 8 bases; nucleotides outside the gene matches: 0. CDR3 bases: TGTGCCAGCAGCTTACAGGGGGAGCCCCAGCATTTT. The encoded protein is CASSLQGEPQHF.

CDR3 sequence reads: CASSDGTRSTDTQYF. CDR3 DNA sequence: TGTGCCAGCAGTGATGGGACAAGATCCACAGATACGCAGTATTTT. The chain has TRBV6-1 and TRBJ2-3; perhaps TRBD1 as D (6 bases). Looked up from germline, CDR1 is MNHNS and CDR2 is SASEGT. Trimming removed 3 bases at V and 2 bases at J, with 12 bases between. The CDR3 totals 15 residues.

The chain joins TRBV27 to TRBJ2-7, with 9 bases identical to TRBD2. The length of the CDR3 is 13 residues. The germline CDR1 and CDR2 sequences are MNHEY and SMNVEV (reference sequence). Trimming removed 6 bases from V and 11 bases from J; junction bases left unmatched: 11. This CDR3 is CASRGVRLAEEYF. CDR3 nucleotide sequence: TGTGCCAGCAGGGGGGTCCGACTAGCGGAGGAGTACTTC.

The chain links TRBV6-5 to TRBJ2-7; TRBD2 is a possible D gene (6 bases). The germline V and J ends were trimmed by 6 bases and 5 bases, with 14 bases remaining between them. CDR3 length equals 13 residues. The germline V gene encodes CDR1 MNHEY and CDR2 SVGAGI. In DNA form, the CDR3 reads TGTGCCAGCAGAACGGGACTCCCAAACGAGCAGTACTTC. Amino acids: CASRTGLPNEQYF.

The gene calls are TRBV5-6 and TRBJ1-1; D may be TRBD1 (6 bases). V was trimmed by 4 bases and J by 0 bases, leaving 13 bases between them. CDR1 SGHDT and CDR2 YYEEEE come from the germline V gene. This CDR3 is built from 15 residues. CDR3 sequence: CASSRDRNLNTEAFF. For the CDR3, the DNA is TGTGCCAGCAGCCGAGACAGGAACTTGAACACTGAAGCTTTCTTT.

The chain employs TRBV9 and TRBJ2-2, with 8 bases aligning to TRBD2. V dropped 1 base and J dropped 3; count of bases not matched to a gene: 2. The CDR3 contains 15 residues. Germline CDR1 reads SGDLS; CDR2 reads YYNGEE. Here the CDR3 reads CASSVIGGDTGELFF. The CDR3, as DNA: TGTGCCAGCAGCGTAATCGGGGGGGACACCGGGGAGCTGTTTTTT.

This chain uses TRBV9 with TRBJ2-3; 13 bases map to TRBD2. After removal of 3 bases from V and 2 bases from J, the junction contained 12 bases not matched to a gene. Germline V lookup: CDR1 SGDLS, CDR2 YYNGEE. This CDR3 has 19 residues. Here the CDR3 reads CASSGQLAGGLGYTDTQYF. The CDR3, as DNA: TGTGCCAGCAGCGGGCAACTAGCGGGGGGGCTCGGGTACACAGATACGCAGTATTTT.

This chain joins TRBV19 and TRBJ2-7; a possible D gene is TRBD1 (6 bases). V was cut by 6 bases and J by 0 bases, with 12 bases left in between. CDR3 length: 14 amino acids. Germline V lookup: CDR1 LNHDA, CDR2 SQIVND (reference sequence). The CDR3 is CASRTGHSSYEQYF. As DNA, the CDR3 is TGTGCCAGTAGAACAGGGCACTCCTCCTACGAGCAGTACTTC. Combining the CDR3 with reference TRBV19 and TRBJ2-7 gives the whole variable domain DGGITQSPKYLFRKEGQNVTLSCEQNLNHDAMYWYRQDPGQGLRLIYYSQIVNDFQKGDIAEGYSVSREKKESFPLTVTSAQKNPTAFYLCASRTGHSSYEQYFGPGTRLTVT.

For the CDR3, the DNA is TGCGCCAGCAGCCCCGTGGGACTAGCGATCGAGACCCAGTACTTC. It encodes CASSPVGLAIETQYF. V and J are TRBV4-1 and TRBJ2-5; 10 nucleotides line up with TRBD2. This CDR3 has 15 amino acids. V shed 4 bases and J 5 bases; nucleotides not matched to a gene: 7. CDR1 is MGHRA, CDR2 YSYEKL, per germline.

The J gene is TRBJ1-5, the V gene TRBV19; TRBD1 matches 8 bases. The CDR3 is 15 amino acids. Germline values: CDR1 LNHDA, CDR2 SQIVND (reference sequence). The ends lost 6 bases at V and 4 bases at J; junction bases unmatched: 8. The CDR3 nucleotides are TGTGCCAGTAGCATGGGGACAGGTCTAAATCAGCCCCAGCATTTT. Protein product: CASSMGTGLNQPQHF.

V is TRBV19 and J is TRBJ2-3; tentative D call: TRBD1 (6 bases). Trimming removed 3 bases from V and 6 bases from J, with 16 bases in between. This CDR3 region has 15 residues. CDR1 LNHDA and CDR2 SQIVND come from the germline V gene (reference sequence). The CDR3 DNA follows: TGTGCCAGTAGTATGCCCGTGGGGGCGGTGGATACGCAGTATTTT. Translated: CASSMPVGAVDTQYF.

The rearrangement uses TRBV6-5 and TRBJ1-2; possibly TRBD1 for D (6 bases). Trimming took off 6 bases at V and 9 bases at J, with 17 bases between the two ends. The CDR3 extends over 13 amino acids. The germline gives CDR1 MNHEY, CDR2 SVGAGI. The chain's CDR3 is CASSRDQTGSYTF. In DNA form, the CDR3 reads TGTGCCAGCAGCCGGGATCAGACAGGAAGCTACACCTTC.

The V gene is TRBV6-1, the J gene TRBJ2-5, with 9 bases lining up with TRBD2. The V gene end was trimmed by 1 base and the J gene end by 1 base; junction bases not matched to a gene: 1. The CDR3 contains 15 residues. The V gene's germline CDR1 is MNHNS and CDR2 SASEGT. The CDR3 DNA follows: TGTGCCAGCAGTGAAGAAGCGGGGGGCCAAGAGACCCAGTACTTC. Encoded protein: CASSEEAGGQETQYF.